This T cell receptor (beta chain) came from a study of technical replicates of blood from several donors. Clones were read by immunoSEQ multiplex PCR, and TCRdb kept only the in-frame ones, dropping some. Of approximately 65,000 clones listed, roughly 86% were seen once; the top ten hold 5% to 5.5%. V shed 3 bases, J shed 5 bases, and the junction held 12 bases outside the gene matches. The germline CDR1 and CDR2 sequences are SGDLS and YYNGEE. This CDR3 has 16 residues. The origin of this receptor is a human donor in good health. Some clones in this sample may be carry-over from other donors' samples. The sequencing input was PBMCs. The chain has TRBV9 and TRBJ2-5; 8 bases agree with TRBD2. The CDR3 protein is CASSASGGGPPETQYF. The CDR3 region has the DNA TGTGCCAGCAGCGCCTCTGGCGGGGGGCCTCCGGAGACCCAGTACTTC.